Given below is one T cell receptor (beta chain) in context. This sample was taken from a study of blood T cell repertoires in COVID-19. Study in general: The origin of the acute and convalescent COVID-19 samples was the United States, Italy and Spain. Nucleic acid was either cDNA or gDNA, and it came from T cells, B-cell-depleted T cells, or PBMCs.

Measured with immunoSEQ multiplex PCR; TCRdb has only the in-frame clones, and not every one. Of tens of thousands of clones listed, 85% to 90% are singletons. The germline V gene has CDR1 MNHEY and CDR2 SVGAGI. CDR3 size: 14 residues. V lost 6 bases and J 1 base, leaving 10 bases between the germline ends. The sequencing sample was made of peripheral blood. This chain uses TRBV6-5 with TRBJ1-5; no firm D call. The TCR comes from a man aged 55-75 years with active or convalescent COVID-19. The CDR3 DNA sequence: TGTGCCAGCAGCAAGTATAGAAGCAATCAGCCCCAGCATTTT. Translation: CASSKYRSNQPQHF.